The present T cell receptor (beta chain) was sequenced within a study of T cells after yellow fever vaccination. Study observations and caveats: Though weaker, the secondary response peaked faster, on day 5 versus 15. Contamination by abundant bulk-population clonotypes could be present in FACS-sorted repertoires. CD4 and CD8 compartments shared a small share of clonotypes.

On this clonotype itself: Antigen specificity is unknown.

TCRdb re-analysed the 5' RACE reads in MiXCR, keeping a single row per CDR3 protein. The table has approximately 300,000 distinct CDR3 sequences, about 10% seen once. Sequenced here: CD4+ T cells sorted from PBMCs, sampled 45 days after the yellow fever booster vaccination. The receptor comes from a man aged 18-30 years who received the YFV17D yellow fever vaccine.

The CDR3 nucleotides read TGTGCCAGCAGTAAGAGGGGGCCTGAAAAACTGTTTTTT. It is translated as CASSKRGPEKLFF. This chain uses TRBV27 with TRBJ1-4; 7 positions agree with TRBD1. The junction had 4 bases not matched to a gene; V was cut back by 5 bases and J by 7 bases. The CDR3 contains 13 residues. The germline gives CDR1 MNHEY, CDR2 SMNVEV (reference sequence). Combining the CDR3 with reference TRBV27 and TRBJ1-4 gives the whole variable domain EAQVTQNPRYLITVTGKKLTVTCSQNMNHEYMSWYRQDPGLGLRQIYYSMNVEVTDKGDVPEGYKVSRKEKRNFPLILESPSPNQTSLYFCASSKRGPEKLFFGSGTQLSVL.